This TCR beta chain was sequenced in a study of blood T cells in healthy people across ages. The CDR3 covers 13 residues. The germline V gene has CDR1 SGDLS and CDR2 YYNGEE. Trimming stripped 0 bases from V and 11 bases from J, with 14 bases between. PCR was performed a second time for about 7 to 12 cycles using a sample-barcoded 5' primer and a J-beta primer mix. TCRdb redid the calling of the 5' RACE reads with MiXCR, one entry per CDR3 protein. The table lists 700,000 to 900,000 distinct CDR3 sequences, approximately 24% of them singletons, with about 2.9% in the top ten. These data also formed part of another study, on T cells of mothers and their children. That source adds: The study obtained over 9 million TCR beta CDR3 reads per mother and a few million per child.

Input material: blood. This chain links TRBV9 with TRBJ2-5; the D gene is possibly TRBD2 (5 bases). This TCR derives from a boy younger than 18 in good health. This CDR3 reads CASSVGRGQEQYF. CDR3 sequence (DNA): TGTGCCAGCAGCGTAGGAAGAGGGCAGGAGCAGTACTTC.